This entry lists 17 T cell receptor beta chains sequenced from one sample in a study of spatial heterogeneity in lung cancer (dated by TCRdb to about 2019). Explained via the paper, the time point label denotes: sample taken at primary tumor resection. Broader findings and caveats from the paper: The tumor nonsynonymous mutation count correlated with the number of expanded alpha and beta TCRs within the tumor.

Which antigens these TCRs recognize remains unknown. The library relied on 5' RACE. The sequencer was a NextSeq 500. Starting from the raw public reads, TCRdb applied fastp trimming at Q25, assembled clones with MiXCR and retained in-frame beta chains. One record per CDR3 amino acid sequence lists the most common genes and DNA. A total of about 4,900 distinct CDR3 sequences appear in this sample, around a third of them only once. The top ten clonotypes cover 13% to 15% of the sample. Sequencing was performed on lung tumor tissue, taken at surgery. These receptor sequences come from a male donor with early-stage non-small cell lung cancer.

The V call is TRBV5-1, the J call TRBJ1-1; D gene uncertain. The CDR3 has 13 amino acids. Germline CDR1 reads SGHRS; CDR2 reads YFSETQ. V dropped 0 bases and J dropped 1 base, with 4 bases sitting between them. The DNA of the CDR3 is TGCGCCAGCAGCTTGGCCAGGAACACTGAAGCTTTCTTT. Amino acid sequence: CASSLARNTEAFF.

In its sample, this clonotype ranks as medium-sized. The rearrangement joins TRBV7-9 to TRBJ1-4; no clear D. The CDR3 extends over 14 amino acids. CDR1 and CDR2 from the germline V gene are SEHNR and FQNEAQ (reference sequence). V was clipped by 1 base and J by 4 bases, with 7 bases between them. CDR3 sequence (DNA): TGTGCCAGCAGCTTAGTTGGGTTTAATGAAAAACTGTTTTTT. This translates into CASSLVGFNEKLFF.

The chain combines TRBV18 with TRBJ1-4; D gene unclear. The CDR3 is 13 amino acids. V was trimmed by 6 bases and J by 5 bases, leaving 10 bases between them. Germline V gives CDR1 KGHSH, CDR2 LQKENI. CDR3 DNA sequence: TGTGCCAGCTCCCGGGATATGAATGAAAAACTGTTTTTT. This codes for CASSRDMNEKLFF.

Many counts were recorded for this clonotype. The chain links TRBV28 to TRBJ2-7; the D gene is possibly TRBD2 (5 bases). The V end was cut by 3 bases, the J end by 6 bases, with 15 bases between. The CDR3 is 14 residues long. Germline CDR1 and CDR2: MDHEN and SYDVKM. The chain's CDR3 is CASSLGSLGSEQYF. CDR3 bases: TGTGCCAGCAGTTTGGGCTCCTTAGGGAGCGAGCAGTACTTC.

This clonotype showed up many times. CDR3 sequence (DNA): TGTGCCACCCGTTGGGGCGGGGGTCGTGATACGCAGTATTTT. Residues: CATRWGGGRDTQYF. This chain connects TRBV12-3 or TRBV12-4 to TRBJ2-3, with TRBD2 matching 7 bases. This CDR3 comprises 14 residues. V trimming: 10 bases; J trimming: 6 bases; junction bases outside the gene matches: 13.

By frequency in the sample, this clonotype is medium-sized. The CDR3 region is CASSSLNTGELFF. CDR3 sequence (DNA): TGCGCCAGCAGCTCGTTGAACACCGGGGAGCTGTTTTTT. This chain joins TRBV5-1 and TRBJ2-2; D gene unclear. V was pared by 3 bases and J by 1 base, with 4 bases between. The CDR3 spans 13 residues. Germline values: CDR1 SGHRS, CDR2 YFSETQ.

The chain has TRBV18 and TRBJ2-3; no clear D gene. Germline CDR1 reads KGHSH; CDR2 reads LQKENI. The CDR3 extends over 12 amino acids. Trimming shortened V by 1 base and J by 5 bases, and 4 bases separated the two germline ends. CDR3 in amino acids: CASSPLQDTQYF. The CDR3 DNA reads TGTGCCAGCTCACCACTCCAAGATACGCAGTATTTT.

This clonotype was counted many times. V and J are TRBV5-1 and TRBJ2-5; perhaps TRBD1 as D (6 bases). The CDR3 runs 16 residues. Trimming pared 2 bases from V and 4 bases from J, leaving 18 bases between. CDR1 SGHRS and CDR2 YFSETQ come from the germline V gene. CDR3 residues: CASSFLSRGGGETQYF. CDR3 coding DNA: TGCGCCAGCAGCTTTCTATCCAGGGGTGGTGGAGAGACCCAGTACTTC.

This sequence joins TRBV28 and TRBJ2-5; D is unresolved. The germline V and J ends were trimmed by 6 bases and 4 bases, with 9 bases remaining between them. Germline CDR1 and CDR2: MDHEN and SYDVKM. The CDR3 covers 12 residues. The CDR3 loop reads CASSQTRETQYF. In DNA form, the CDR3 reads TGTGCCAGCAGCCAGACCAGAGAGACCCAGTACTTC.

This clonotype is labeled as medium-sized (0.01 to 0.1%). The chain joins TRBV6-2 or TRBV6-3 to TRBJ2-1; 10 bases line up with TRBD1. This CDR3 is 15 amino acids long. Germline trimming cut 4 bases from V and 1 base from J; bases unmatched to any gene: 1. In germline, CDR1 is MNHEY, CDR2 SVGEGT. The CDR3 here is CASSSGQGSYNEQFF. The DNA for the CDR3 is TGTGCCAGCAGTTCGGGACAGGGGTCCTACAATGAGCAGTTCTTC.

This chain connects TRBV19 to TRBJ2-1; 11 bases line up with TRBD2. V trimming: 5 bases; J trimming: 5 bases; junction bases outside the gene matches: 2. The CDR3 has 14 residues. CDR1 and CDR2 from the germline V gene are LNHDA and SQIVND (reference sequence). CDR3 sequence: CASSVLAGDNEQFF. The DNA of the CDR3 is TGTGCCAGTAGTGTACTAGCGGGGGACAATGAGCAGTTCTTC.

Within the sample, this clonotype is medium-sized. The chain employs TRBV28 and TRBJ2-5; 9 bases are a match to TRBD2. Germline CDR1 MDHEN, CDR2 SYDVKM. The CDR3 covers 17 residues. With 4 bases clipped from V and 3 bases from J, the junction kept 12 bases outside the gene matches. The CDR3 coding sequence is TGTGCCAGCAGTTCCCCGTTGGGTAGCGGGAGAAAAGAGACCCAGTACTTC. Its protein is CASSSPLGSGRKETQYF.

There are a few counts of this clonotype. The rearrangement links TRBV28 to TRBJ2-7, with unresolved D. The CDR3 is made up of 12 amino acids. Trimming took off 5 bases at V and 0 bases at J, with 5 bases between the two ends. Germline V lookup: CDR1 MDHEN, CDR2 SYDVKM. The CDR3 nucleotides read TGTGCCAGCAGTGCAGACTCCTACGAGCAGTACTTC. This translates into CASSADSYEQYF.

In this sample, this clonotype is medium-sized. The V call is TRBV7-9, the J call TRBJ2-5; the D call may be TRBD1 or TRBD2 (6 bases each). The CDR3 has 13 amino acids. The germline V gene has CDR1 SEHNR and CDR2 FQNEAQ (reference sequence). Trimming cost V 3 bases and J 4 bases, with 9 bases left between them. Written as DNA, the CDR3 is TGTGCCAGCAGCTTTGGAGGGGGAGAGACCCAGTACTTC. Residues: CASSFGGGETQYF. Based on the CDR3 plus reference TRBV7-9 and TRBJ2-5, the full variable domain is DTGVSQNPRHKITKRGQNVTFRCDPISEHNRLYWYRQTLGQGPEFLTYFQNEAQLEKSRLLSDRFSAERPKGSFSTLEIQRTEQGDSAMYLCASSFGGGETQYFGPGTRLLVL.

This clonotype occurred many times. The genes are TRBV5-1 and TRBJ2-3, with a tentative D call TRBD2 (6 bases). Trimming cost V 6 bases and J 4 bases, with 15 bases left between them. This CDR3 comprises 14 residues. Germline V lookup: CDR1 SGHRS, CDR2 YFSETQ. The CDR3 DNA follows: TGCGCCAGCATGGAGGGGCAGGAGGCAGATACGCAGTATTTT. This codes for CASMEGQEADTQYF.

This clonotype appeared a few times. Given a much more abundant clone one base away, this may be a read error. This sequence joins TRBV10-3 and TRBJ1-3; weak D call: TRBD1 (5 bases). In germline, CDR1 is ENHRY, CDR2 SYGVKD. The CDR3 is 14 amino acids. This CDR3 reads CVISEGRVGNTIYF. CDR3 coding DNA: TGTGTCATCAGTGAAGGCAGGGTTGGAAATACCATATATTTT.

The J gene is TRBJ2-7, the V gene TRBV11-2; possibly TRBD1 or TRBD2 for D (5 bases each). V dropped 5 bases and J dropped 6 bases, with 8 bases sitting between them. This CDR3 comprises 11 residues. Germline V CDR1 and CDR2: SGHAT, FQNNGV. The DNA for the CDR3 is TGTGCCAGCAGCGGGGGTATCGAGCAGTACTTC. It translates to CASSGGIEQYF.